The 18 T cell receptor beta chains presented below share a single source sample, sequenced in a study of blood T cell repertoires in COVID-19. The protocol was immunoSEQ multiplex PCR, while the TCRdb copy is restricted to in-frame clones and leaves out a portion. The table has about 190,000 clones, less than 85% seen once. The specimen was PBMCs or T cells enriched from blood (not recorded which). The receptor source for this set is a young woman who had recovered from COVID-19.

The chain recombines TRBV5-5 with TRBJ2-5; weak D call: TRBD2 (6 bases). The CDR3 sequence is 16 residues long. V lost 1 base and J lost 1, with 14 bases in between. Germline CDR1 and CDR2: SGHKS and YYEKEE (reference sequence). In nucleotides, the CDR3 is TGTGCCAGCAGCTTGTCCACCCGGAGGGGCCAAGAGACCCAGTACTTC. This codes for CASSLSTRRGQETQYF.

This sequence joins TRBV20-1 and TRBJ1-4, with a weak D call TRBD1 (5 bases). Germline-derived CDR1 and CDR2 are DFQATT and SNEGSKA (reference sequence). The CDR3 length is 11 residues. V gave up 5 bases and J gave up 8 bases, with 9 bases separating them. For the CDR3, the DNA is TGCAGTGCTGACAAGGGGGAAAAACTGTTTTTT. Protein sequence: CSADKGEKLFF.

The CDR3 region has the DNA TGTGCCAGTAGTCCCGAGGGACAGGGGAGCAATCAGCCCCAGCATTTT. This sequence encodes CASSPEGQGSNQPQHF. This chain joins TRBV19 and TRBJ1-5; 10 bases agree with TRBD1. J lost 1 base, V lost 5 bases, and 5 bases had no gene match. The germline V gene has CDR1 LNHDA and CDR2 SQIVND (reference sequence). The CDR3 loop spans 16 amino acids. The full variable domain, rest sourced from reference TRBV19 and TRBJ1-5, is DGGITQSPKYLFRKEGQNVTLSCEQNLNHDAMYWYRQDPGQGLRLIYYSQIVNDFQKGDIAEGYSVSREKKESFPLTVTSAQKNPTAFYLCASSPEGQGSNQPQHFGDGTRLSIL.

The J gene is TRBJ2-3, the V gene TRBV7-2, with TRBD2 identical over 11 bases. Germline trimming cut 4 bases from V and 11 bases from J; bases unmatched to any gene: 8. The CDR3 contains 14 residues. Germline V gene lookup returns CDR1 SGHTA and CDR2 FQGNSA. CDR3 loop: CASSSDTSGRGQYF. The CDR3 DNA reads TGTGCCAGCAGCTCAGATACTAGCGGGAGAGGGCAGTATTTT.

The J gene is TRBJ2-2, the V gene TRBV10-3, with TRBD1 matching over 7 bases. CDR1 is ENHRY and CDR2 is SYGVKD in the germline V gene. V lost 0 bases to trimming and J lost 4 bases; unmatched junction nucleotides: 5. The CDR3 is 16 residues long. This CDR3 reads CAISESLAGGTGELFF. The CDR3 DNA reads TGTGCCATCAGTGAGTCGTTGGCAGGGGGCACCGGGGAGCTGTTTTTT.

The chain uses TRBV28 and TRBJ2-1, with TRBD2 matching over 13 bases. The CDR3 is 19 amino acids. Trimming cost V 3 bases and J 4 bases; bases outside gene matches: 12. Germline V gene data show CDR1 as MDHEN and CDR2 as SYDVKM. Here the CDR3 DNA reads TGTGCCAGCAGTTTTGGGACTAGCGGGATCTTTATCCAATACAATGAGCAGTTCTTC. It is translated as CASSFGTSGIFIQYNEQFF. Based on the CDR3 plus reference TRBV28 and TRBJ2-1, the full variable domain is DVKVTQSSRYLVKRTGEKVFLECVQDMDHENMFWYRQDPGLGLRLIYFSYDVKMKEKGDIPEGYSVSREKKERFSLILESASTNQTSMYLCASSFGTSGIFIQYNEQFFGPGTRLTVL.

V and J are TRBV19 and TRBJ1-4; D unclear. The V end lost 5 bases, the J end lost 0 bases, and 7 bases lay between the germline ends. There are 14 residues in the CDR3. Germline CDR1 and CDR2: LNHDA and SQIVND (reference sequence). CDR3 residues: CASSSGATNEKLFF. CDR3 in DNA: TGTGCCAGTAGTTCGGGTGCAACTAATGAAAAACTGTTTTTT.

The rearrangement joins TRBV14 to TRBJ1-2; TRBD1 might be the D (6 bases). The CDR3 extends over 13 amino acids. V lost 1 base, J lost 7 bases, and 10 bases lay in between. CDR1 and CDR2 from the germline V gene are SGHDN and FVKESK. The CDR3 loop reads CASSQAGTSGYTF. The CDR3 region has the DNA TGTGCCAGCAGCCAAGCCGGGACATCTGGCTACACCTTC.

This clone has just one count. The sample contains more than one DNA sequence encoding this CDR3. The chain is built from TRBV9 and TRBJ1-5; tentative D call: TRBD1 (6 bases). V was clipped by 0 bases and J by 4 bases, with 11 bases between them. Germline values: CDR1 SGDLS, CDR2 YYNGEE. This CDR3 contains 15 residues. The CDR3 DNA is TGTGCCAGCAGCGTAGGGCTACAGGGTAATCAGCCCCAGCATTTT. Its translation: CASSVGLQGNQPQHF.

V and J are TRBV18 and TRBJ1-3, with D possibly matching TRBD1 (6 bases). V lost 6 bases and J 0 bases, leaving 15 bases between the germline ends. The CDR3 length is 16 residues. Germline CDR1 is KGHSH and CDR2 is LQKENI. CDR3 residues: CASSPGTPLSGNTIYF. CDR3 DNA sequence: TGTGCCAGCTCTCCCGGGACACCGCTCTCTGGAAACACCATATATTTT.

This chain connects TRBV4-2 to TRBJ2-1; 7 nucleotides agree with TRBD1. CDR3 length equals 16 residues. The J segment lost 6 bases and the V segment lost 1 base, leaving 9 bases of the junction unmatched. Looked up from germline, CDR1 is LGHNA and CDR2 is YNFKEQ. The CDR3 reads CASSQVVGGRANEQFF. CDR3 bases: TGTGCCAGCAGCCAAGTGGTAGGGGGCCGGGCCAATGAGCAGTTCTTC.

This chain links TRBV11-2 with TRBJ1-1; possible D gene TRBD1, 6 bases. The CDR3 has 16 amino acids. CDR1 is SGHAT and CDR2 is FQNNGV in the germline V gene. Trimming left V 5 bases short and J 8 bases short, with 24 bases between. CDR3 in amino acids: CASSGGVWQDQGEAFF. The CDR3 DNA sequence: TGTGCCAGCAGCGGAGGTGTGTGGCAGGACCAGGGGGAAGCTTTCTTT.

This chain uses TRBV27 with TRBJ2-7; 7 bases agree with TRBD2. Germline V gene sequence: CDR1 MNHEY, CDR2 SMNVEV (reference sequence). J gave up 4 bases and V 5 bases, and 11 bases lay outside the gene matches. The CDR3 extends over 15 amino acids. The CDR3 is CASSASRGGMYEQYV. The CDR3, as DNA: TGTGCCAGCAGTGCCTCTCGCGGGGGTATGTACGAGCAGTACGTC.

The V gene is TRBV12-3 or TRBV12-4, the J gene TRBJ1-4; a possible D gene is TRBD1 (5 bases). Trimming stripped 8 bases from V and 5 bases from J, with 12 bases between. This CDR3 is 13 amino acids long. The CDR3 bases are TGTGCCAGCGAAAGGGGAGGAAATGAAAAACTGTTTTTT. Translating it yields CASERGGNEKLFF.

This chain links TRBV28 with TRBJ1-5, with 7 bases fitting TRBD1. V lost 6 bases and J lost 2; bases outside the gene matches: 10. This CDR3 spans 16 amino acids. The germline V gene has CDR1 MDHEN and CDR2 SYDVKM. The CDR3 sequence: CASRPQTGSGNQPQHF. In nucleotides, the CDR3 is TGTGCCAGCAGGCCCCAGACAGGGAGTGGCAATCAGCCCCAGCATTTT.

The chain carries TRBV19 and TRBJ2-1, with a weak D call TRBD2 (6 bases). Germline assignment: CDR1 LNHDA and CDR2 SQIVND (reference sequence). The CDR3 is made up of 12 amino acids. V dropped 7 bases and J dropped 14 bases, with 18 bases sitting between them. CDR3 protein: CASIGPLGGKFF. The DNA for the CDR3 is TGTGCCAGTATCGGGCCCCTCGGGGGAAAGTTCTTC.

This rearrangement joins TRBV18 to TRBJ2-7; 7 bases line up with TRBD1. The CDR3 is made up of 14 amino acids. J was trimmed by 2 bases and V by 6 bases; bases with no gene match: 7. The germline V gene encodes CDR1 KGHSH and CDR2 LQKENI. The CDR3 DNA is TGTGCCAGCTCTTTGACAGGGATCCCCTACGAGCAGTACTTC. Amino acids: CASSLTGIPYEQYF. Combining the CDR3 with reference TRBV18 and TRBJ2-7 gives the whole variable domain NAGVMQNPRHLVRRRGQEARLRCSPMKGHSHVYWYRQLPEEGLKFMVYLQKENIIDESGMPKERFSAEFPKEGPSILRIQQVVRGDSAAYFCASSLTGIPYEQYFGPGTRLTVT.

In nucleotides, the CDR3 is TGTGCCAGCAATCAGGGGCTTAGCAATCAGCCCCAGCATTTT. Amino acids: CASNQGLSNQPQHF. The chain combines TRBV9 with TRBJ1-5, with a possible D match to TRBD1 (6 bases). V dropped 6 bases and J dropped 0 bases, with 10 bases sitting between them. The length of the CDR3 is 14 residues. Germline V gene lookup returns CDR1 SGDLS and CDR2 YYNGEE.